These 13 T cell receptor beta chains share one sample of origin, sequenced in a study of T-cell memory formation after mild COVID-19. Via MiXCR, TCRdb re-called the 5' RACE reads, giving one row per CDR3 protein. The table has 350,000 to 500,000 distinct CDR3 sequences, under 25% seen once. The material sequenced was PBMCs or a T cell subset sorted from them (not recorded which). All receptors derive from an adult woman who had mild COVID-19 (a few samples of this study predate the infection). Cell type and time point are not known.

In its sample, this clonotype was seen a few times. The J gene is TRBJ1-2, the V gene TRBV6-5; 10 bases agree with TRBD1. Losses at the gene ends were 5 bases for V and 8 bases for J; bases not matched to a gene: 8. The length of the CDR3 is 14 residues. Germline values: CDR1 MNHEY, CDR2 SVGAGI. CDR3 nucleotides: TGTGCCAGCAGTGGACAGGGGGTGAGAAAAGGCTACACCTTC. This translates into CASSGQGVRKGYTF.

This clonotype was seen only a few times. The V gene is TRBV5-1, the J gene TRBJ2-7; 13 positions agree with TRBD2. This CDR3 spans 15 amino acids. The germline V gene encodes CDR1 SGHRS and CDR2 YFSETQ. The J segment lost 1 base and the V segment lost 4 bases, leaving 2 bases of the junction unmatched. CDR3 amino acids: CASSTTSGRSYEQYF. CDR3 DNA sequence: TGCGCCAGCAGCACGACTAGCGGGAGGTCCTACGAGCAGTACTTC. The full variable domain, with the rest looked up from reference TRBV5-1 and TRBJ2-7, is KAGVTQTPRYLIKTRGQQVTLSCSPISGHRSVSWYQQTPGQGLQFLFEYFSETQRNKGNFPGRFSGRQFSNSRSEMNVSTLELGDSALYLCASSTTSGRSYEQYFGPGTRLTVT.

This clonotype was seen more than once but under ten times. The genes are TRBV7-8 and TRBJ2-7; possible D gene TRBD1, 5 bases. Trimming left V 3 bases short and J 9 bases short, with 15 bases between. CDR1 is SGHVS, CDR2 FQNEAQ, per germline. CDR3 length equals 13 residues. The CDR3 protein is CASSFRAPDRQYF. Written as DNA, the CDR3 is TGTGCCAGCAGCTTCCGGGCCCCCGACAGGCAGTACTTC.

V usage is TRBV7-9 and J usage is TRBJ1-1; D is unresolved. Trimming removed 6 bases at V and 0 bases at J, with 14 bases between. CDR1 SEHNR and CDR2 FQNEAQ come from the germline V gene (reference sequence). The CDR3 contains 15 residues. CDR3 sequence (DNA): TGTGCCAGCAGTACCCAGGACGGAATGAACACTGAAGCTTTCTTT. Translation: CASSTQDGMNTEAFF. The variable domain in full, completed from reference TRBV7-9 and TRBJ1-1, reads DTGVSQNPRHKITKRGQNVTFRCDPISEHNRLYWYRQTLGQGPEFLTYFQNEAQLEKSRLLSDRFSAERPKGSFSTLEIQRTEQGDSAMYLCASSTQDGMNTEAFFGQGTRLTVV.

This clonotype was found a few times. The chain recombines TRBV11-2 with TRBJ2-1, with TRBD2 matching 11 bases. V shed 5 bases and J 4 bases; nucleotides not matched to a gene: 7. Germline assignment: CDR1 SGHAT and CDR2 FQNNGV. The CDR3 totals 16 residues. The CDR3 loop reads CASSTWTSGLYNEQFF. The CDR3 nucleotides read TGTGCCAGCAGCACCTGGACTAGCGGGTTATACAATGAGCAGTTCTTC.

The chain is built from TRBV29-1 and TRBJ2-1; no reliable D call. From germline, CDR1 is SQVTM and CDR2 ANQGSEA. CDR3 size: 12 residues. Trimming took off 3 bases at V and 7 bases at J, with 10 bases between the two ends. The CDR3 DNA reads TGCAGCGTTGACAAGGGCCTGAATGAGCAGTTCTTC. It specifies CSVDKGLNEQFF.

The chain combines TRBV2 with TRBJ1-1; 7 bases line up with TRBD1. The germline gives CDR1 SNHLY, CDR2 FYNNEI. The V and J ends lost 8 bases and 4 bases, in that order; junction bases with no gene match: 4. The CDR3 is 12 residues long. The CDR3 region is CASRRDSTEAFF. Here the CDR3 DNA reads TGTGCCAGCCGCAGGGACAGCACTGAAGCTTTCTTT.

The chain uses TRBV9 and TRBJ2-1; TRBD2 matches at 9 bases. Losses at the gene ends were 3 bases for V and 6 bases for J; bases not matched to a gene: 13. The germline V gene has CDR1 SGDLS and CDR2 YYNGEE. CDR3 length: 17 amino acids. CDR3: CASSAPATSGTRNEQFF. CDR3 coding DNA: TGTGCCAGCAGCGCCCCCGCGACTAGCGGAACTCGCAATGAGCAGTTCTTC. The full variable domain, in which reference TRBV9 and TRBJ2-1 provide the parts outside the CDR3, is DSGVTQTPKHLITATGQRVTLRCSPRSGDLSVYWYQQSLDQGLQFLIQYYNGEERAKGNILERFSAQQFPDLHSELNLSSLELGDSALYFCASSAPATSGTRNEQFFGPGTRLTVL.

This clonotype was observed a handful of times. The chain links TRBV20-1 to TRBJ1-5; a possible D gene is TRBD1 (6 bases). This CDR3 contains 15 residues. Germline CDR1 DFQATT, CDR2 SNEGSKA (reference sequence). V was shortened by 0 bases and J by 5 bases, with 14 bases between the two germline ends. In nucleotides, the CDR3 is TGCAGTGCTAGAGATTCTGGAGGGGGAGATCAGCCCCAGCATTTT. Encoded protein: CSARDSGGGDQPQHF.

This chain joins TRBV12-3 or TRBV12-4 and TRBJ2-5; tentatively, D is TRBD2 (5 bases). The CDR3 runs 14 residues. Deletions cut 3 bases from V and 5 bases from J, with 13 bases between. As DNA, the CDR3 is TGTGCCAGCAGTTTTGAGGGAGTCCAGGAGACCCAGTACTTC. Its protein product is CASSFEGVQETQYF.

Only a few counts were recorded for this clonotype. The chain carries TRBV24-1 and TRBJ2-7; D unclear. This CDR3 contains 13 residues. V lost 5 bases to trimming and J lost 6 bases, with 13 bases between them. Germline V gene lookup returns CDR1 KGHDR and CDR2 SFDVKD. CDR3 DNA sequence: TGTGCCACCAGTGGGCTGGACGATCTCGAGCAGTACTTC. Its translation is CATSGLDDLEQYF.

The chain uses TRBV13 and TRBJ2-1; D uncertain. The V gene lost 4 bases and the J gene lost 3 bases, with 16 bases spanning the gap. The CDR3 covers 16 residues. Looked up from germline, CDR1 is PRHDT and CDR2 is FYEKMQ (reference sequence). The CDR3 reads CASSSPETPNYNEQFF. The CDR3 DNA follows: TGTGCCAGCAGCTCGCCCGAAACCCCTAACTACAATGAGCAGTTCTTC.

The CDR3 is CASSFTGSQETQYF. The CDR3 bases are TGCGCCAGCAGCTTCACGGGGAGCCAAGAGACCCAGTACTTC. The chain joins TRBV5-1 to TRBJ2-5, with D maybe TRBD2 (5 bases). Germline assignment: CDR1 SGHRS and CDR2 YFSETQ. This CDR3 comprises 14 residues. Trimming removed 2 bases from V and 1 base from J, with 9 bases in between.